The clone carrying this T cell receptor (beta chain) was found a few times. The entry originates in a study of regulatory T cells in long-lasting Graves disease. The CDR3 length is 14 residues. Trimming removed 1 base at V and 4 bases at J, with 8 bases between. Time point: newly diagnosed GD, antithyroid drugs for less than 3 months. Construction of the TCR library relied on RNA isolated from PBMCs. Combining iRepertoire HTBI primers with Arm-PCR of CDR3 regions, the authors built TCR beta libraries. In TCRdb, the multiplex PCR reads were re-called with MiXCR into one record per CDR3 protein. The sample contains 400,000 to 550,000 distinct CDR3 sequences, about a sixth of which appear only once. The same data also contributed to another study, on T cells in Graves' hyperthyroidism and ophthalmopathy. That paper states: Among clonotypes expanded in thyroid above 0.001, most were also found in blood.

The starting material was peripheral blood mononuclear cells (PBMCs), obtained at new diagnosis, from a patient treated with antithyroid drugs. This sequence was found in a woman aged 18-29 years with Graves disease. The J gene is TRBJ2-1, the V gene TRBV12-3 or TRBV12-4; D is ambiguous. The CDR3 bases are TGTGCCAGCAGTTTAGTACCGGAATACAATGAGCAGTTCTTC. It encodes CASSLVPEYNEQFF.